This entry lists 14 T cell receptor beta chains sequenced from one sample in a study of T-cell memory formation after mild COVID-19. TCRdb re-called the 5' RACE reads with MiXCR, one entry per CDR3 protein. Altogether a few hundred thousand distinct CDR3 sequences are present, about a sixth being singletons, with the ten largest covering approximately 20%. Input material: PBMCs or a T cell subset sorted from them (not recorded which). These receptor sequences come from a man between 18 and 35 years old who had mild COVID-19 (a few samples of this study predate the infection). Cell type and time point are not known.

This clonotype was seen a single time. The gene calls are TRBV19 and TRBJ1-1; no firm D call. V was clipped by 5 bases and J by 8 bases, with 15 bases between them. Germline-derived CDR1 and CDR2 are LNHDA and SQIVND (reference sequence). This CDR3 region has 13 residues. The CDR3 nucleotides are TGTGCCAGTAGTCGCCTCCAGCCTACGGAAGCTTTCTTT. This codes for CASSRLQPTEAFF.

This clonotype was detected many times. The V and J genes are TRBV5-1 and TRBJ1-2; D not certain. Trimming stripped 6 bases from V and 6 bases from J, with 18 bases between. Germline V lookup: CDR1 SGHRS, CDR2 YFSETQ. There are 14 residues in the CDR3. The CDR3 DNA reads as TGCGCCAGCACCCGGGTATGGGGTACCCATGGCTACACCTTC. This encodes CASTRVWGTHGYTF.

This clonotype was found a few times. The chain is built from TRBV24-1 and TRBJ2-3, with 10 bases identical to TRBD1. Germline V lookup: CDR1 KGHDR, CDR2 SFDVKD. Trimming removed 7 bases from V and 6 bases from J; junction bases left unmatched: 0. CDR3 length equals 12 residues. The CDR3, as DNA: TGTGCCACCAGGGACAGGGGGGATACGCAGTATTTT. This sequence encodes CATRDRGDTQYF.

The chain uses TRBV19 and TRBJ1-3; D uncertain. V was cut by 3 bases and J by 0 bases, with 12 bases left in between. Looked up from germline, CDR1 is LNHDA and CDR2 is SQIVND (reference sequence). This CDR3 region has 16 residues. The CDR3 sequence is CASSIIGVISGNTIYF. The CDR3 DNA is TGTGCCAGTAGTATTATCGGCGTAATCTCTGGAAACACCATATATTTT.

The J gene is TRBJ2-1, the V gene TRBV6-5; no clear D. Between the trimmed V and J ends, which lost 0 bases and 10 bases, there was a span of 10 bases. Per germline, CDR1 MNHEY and CDR2 SVGAGI. The CDR3 has 13 residues. CDR3 loop: CASSYSGFGEQFF. The CDR3 nucleotides read TGTGCCAGCAGTTACTCTGGCTTCGGGGAGCAGTTCTTC.

This clonotype was seen only a few times. This chain joins TRBV15 and TRBJ2-2, with TRBD2 matching 10 bases. The CDR3 sequence is 17 residues long. Germline V gene data show CDR1 as LNHNV and CDR2 as YYDKDF (reference sequence). V was clipped by 1 base and J by 7 bases; unmatched bases: 9. The CDR3 loop is CATSRVILAGPGGELFF. For the CDR3, the DNA is TGTGCCACCAGCAGAGTCATACTAGCGGGGCCTGGCGGGGAGCTGTTTTTT.

This clonotype was recorded a few times. The genes are TRBV7-6 and TRBJ2-1, with 7 positions matching TRBD2. This CDR3 has 16 residues. Germline CDR1 is SGHVS and CDR2 is FNYEAQ. After removal of 5 bases from V and 9 bases from J, the junction contained 16 bases not matched to a gene. DNA for the CDR3: TGTGCCAGCAGCCCACCCCCGGAGGCGGGGAGGGTTGAGCAGTTCTTC. Amino acids: CASSPPPEAGRVEQFF.

The sample holds many counts of this clonotype. The J gene is TRBJ2-7, the V gene TRBV5-6, with D perhaps matching TRBD1 (6 bases). V shed 0 bases and J shed 5 bases, with 12 bases lying between them. The CDR3 runs 14 residues. Germline V gives CDR1 SGHDT, CDR2 YYEEEE. The CDR3 DNA reads TGTGCCAGCAGCTTGGTCCAGGGGAGCCACGAGCAGTACTTC. Translating gives CASSLVQGSHEQYF.

The V gene is TRBV12-3 or TRBV12-4, the J gene TRBJ2-3, with TRBD2 matching over 7 bases. With V trimmed by 3 bases and J by 3 bases, 9 bases remained unmatched. The CDR3 totals 16 residues. The CDR3 coding sequence is TGTGCCAGCAGTTTTCGTACGGGGGGATCGACAGATACGCAGTATTTT. It encodes CASSFRTGGSTDTQYF.

There are many counts of this clonotype. This chain connects TRBV28 to TRBJ2-7; possible D gene TRBD2, 7 bases. Germline V lookup: CDR1 MDHEN, CDR2 SYDVKM. The CDR3 runs 14 residues. Trimming cost V 7 bases and J 6 bases, with 19 bases left between them. CDR3 sequence (DNA): TGTGCCAGCATCTCGGGGGGCGCGAGGGGCGAGCAGTACTTC. It yields the protein CASISGGARGEQYF.

This clonotype was counted only a few times. The chain employs TRBV7-3 and TRBJ2-5; D unresolved. The CDR3 has 14 amino acids. CDR1 SGHTA and CDR2 FQGTGA come from the germline V gene. V dropped 4 bases and J dropped 1 base, with 10 bases sitting between them. For the CDR3, the DNA is TGTGCCAGCAGCTCCGCGCCCACCCAAGAGACCCAGTACTTC. Translating gives CASSSAPTQETQYF.

The sample holds a few counts of this clonotype. The CDR3 loop reads CASSFGTQLGEQFF. CDR3 sequence (DNA): TGCGCCAGCAGCTTCGGGACGCAATTGGGGGAGCAGTTCTTC. V and J are TRBV5-1 and TRBJ2-1, with D perhaps matching TRBD1 or TRBD2 (5 bases each). Germline assignment: CDR1 SGHRS and CDR2 YFSETQ. Trimming removed 2 bases at V and 10 bases at J, with 16 bases between. The CDR3 has 14 amino acids.

This clonotype was counted a few times. The chain uses TRBV28 and TRBJ1-2, with a possible D match to TRBD1 (5 bases). The CDR3 has 14 amino acids. Looked up from germline, CDR1 is MDHEN and CDR2 is SYDVKM. V was shortened by 6 bases and J by 4 bases, with 15 bases between the two germline ends. The CDR3 DNA sequence: TGTGCCAGCAGCCGACAGACAAGGGGCTATGGCTACACCTTC. It encodes CASSRQTRGYGYTF.

This CDR3 is CASSAGTNEQYF. Here the CDR3 DNA reads TGTGCCAGCAGCGCCGGGACCAACGAGCAGTACTTC. The chain couples TRBV9 to TRBJ2-7; D may correspond to TRBD1 or TRBD2 (5 bases each). CDR3 length: 12 residues. Trimming cost V 3 bases and J 5 bases, with 9 bases left between them. CDR1 is SGDLS and CDR2 is YYNGEE in the germline V gene.